This T cell receptor (beta chain) was profiled in a study of blood T cell repertoires in COVID-19. Across the whole study: PBMCs, B-cell-depleted T cells, or T cells were the source of the cDNA or gDNA that made up the material.

Original methodology: Estimated nucleated cell counts came from reference gene primer amplification. The assay was immunoSEQ multiplex PCR, and TCRdb's table has in-frame clones only and misses some. The DNA was the basis for D and trimming; V, J and clone size are from that table. The data contain about 190,000 clones, roughly 80% of them singletons. The CDR3 has 16 residues. With 10 bases removed from V and 3 bases from J, the gap between germline ends came to 22 bases. The germline CDR1 and CDR2 sequences are ENHRY and SYGVKD. The TCR comes from a woman aged 50 to 60 with acute or convalescent COVID-19. The sample was peripheral blood. The V gene is TRBV10-3, the J gene TRBJ2-1; a weak D match, TRBD2 (7 bases). In DNA, the CDR3 is TGTGCCACAAAGTCCCCTCGCGGGGGCCACTACAATGAGCAGTTCTTC. Translating it yields CATKSPRGGHYNEQFF.